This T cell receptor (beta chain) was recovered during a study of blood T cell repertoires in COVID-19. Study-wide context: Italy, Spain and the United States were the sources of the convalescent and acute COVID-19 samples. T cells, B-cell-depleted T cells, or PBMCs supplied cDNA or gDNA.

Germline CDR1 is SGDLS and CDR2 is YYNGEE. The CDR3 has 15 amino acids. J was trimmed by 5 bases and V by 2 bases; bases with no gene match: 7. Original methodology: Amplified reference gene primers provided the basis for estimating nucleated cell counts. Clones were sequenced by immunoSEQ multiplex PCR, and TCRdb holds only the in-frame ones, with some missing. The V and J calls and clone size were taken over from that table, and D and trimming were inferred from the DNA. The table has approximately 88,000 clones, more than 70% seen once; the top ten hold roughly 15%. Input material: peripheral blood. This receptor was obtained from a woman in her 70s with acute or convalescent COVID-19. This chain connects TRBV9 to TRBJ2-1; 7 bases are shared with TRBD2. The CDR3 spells CASSVGGSPHNEQFF. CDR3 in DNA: TGTGCCAGCAGCGTTGGCGGGAGCCCTCACAATGAGCAGTTCTTC.